What follows describes a single TCR beta chain. Its specificity is not known. After constant-region reverse-primer amplification, full-length variable regions underwent semi-nested PCR with Nested Universal Primer A. Using its own MiXCR run on the 5' RACE reads, TCRdb lists one record per CDR3 protein. The table has 8,000 or so distinct CDR3 sequences, around 40% seen once. Overall study findings and caveats: Larger-cohort validation covered only one TCR beta V-J rearrangement. Greatest tumor Treg TCR overlap was with tumor naive CD4+ cells.

This CDR3 has 18 amino acids. The V and J ends lost 0 bases and 8 bases, in that order; junction bases with no gene match: 12. Germline assignment: CDR1 MGHRA and CDR2 YSYEKL. Sequencing input: tumor-infiltrating memory CD4+ T cells sorted from the breast tumor. Noted subset: memory CD4+ T cells, CD4+CD45RO+CD25-. The chain uses TRBV4-1 and TRBJ2-1; 11 nucleotides agree with TRBD2. This receptor was taken from a female donor with breast cancer. In nucleotides, the CDR3 is TGCGCCAGCAGCCAAGATGGGAGGTTAGCGGGAGGGCATGATGAGCAGTTCTTC. It yields the protein CASSQDGRLAGGHDEQFF.